The 19 T cell receptor beta chains below come from one sample, sequenced in a study of T cell responses to AZD1222 COVID-19 vaccine. Assay: immunoSEQ multiplex PCR; the TCRdb copy retains only in-frame clones and omits some. The table has 100,000 to 130,000 clones, 80% to 95% seen once; the top ten hold roughly 6%. The specimen was peripheral blood, collected 28 days after the second AZD1222 dose. The receptors originated from an adult who received the AZD1222 COVID-19 vaccine.

This chain uses TRBV11-2 with TRBJ2-7; 7 bases map to TRBD1. The junction had 10 bases not matched to a gene; V was cut back by 5 bases and J by 6 bases. The CDR3 length is 14 residues. Germline-derived CDR1 and CDR2 are SGHAT and FQNNGV. The CDR3 here is CASSPDRIIVEQYF. The CDR3 DNA reads TGTGCCAGCAGCCCGGACAGGATAATCGTCGAGCAGTACTTC.

Of note for this clone: The CDR3 ends on some other residue instead of the conserved phenylalanine or tryptophan, so this is likely a read error. Because the CDR3's place on the DNA is in doubt, the DNA is left out and the CDR3 is given as listed by TCRdb. The rearrangement links TRBV6-5 to TRBJ1-1. The CDR3 spans 13 residues, counting both ends. Germline V CDR1 and CDR2: MNHEY, SVGAGI. The CDR3 sequence is CASSTQGIRGEGI.

The chain uses TRBV28 and TRBJ2-7, with D possibly being TRBD1 (5 bases). Germline V gene data show CDR1 as MDHEN and CDR2 as SYDVKM. This CDR3 has 15 amino acids. V was trimmed by 2 bases and J by 3 bases, leaving 14 bases between them. Here the CDR3 reads CASSLAGQRNYEQYF. In DNA, the CDR3 is TGTGCCAGCAGTTTAGCAGGGCAGAGGAACTACGAGCAGTACTTC. Supplemented by reference TRBV28 and TRBJ2-7, the full variable domain reads DVKVTQSSRYLVKRTGEKVFLECVQDMDHENMFWYRQDPGLGLRLIYFSYDVKMKEKGDIPEGYSVSREKKERFSLILESASTNQTSMYLCASSLAGQRNYEQYFGPGTRLTVT.

In this sample, this clone turned up once. The chain is built from TRBV19 and TRBJ1-5; 9 bases are a match to TRBD1. This CDR3 has 13 residues. Germline trimming cut 10 bases from V and 7 bases from J; bases unmatched to any gene: 8. Germline CDR1 reads LNHDA; CDR2 reads SQIVND (reference sequence). CDR3 sequence (DNA): TGTGCCACTACCACAGGGGGCATGCAGCCCCAGCATTTT. It is translated as CATTTGGMQPQHF.

This clone was counted once. The V and J genes are TRBV2 and TRBJ1-5; D perhaps matches TRBD1 (5 bases). The CDR3 spans 16 residues. Germline V CDR1 and CDR2: SNHLY, FYNNEI. V lost 2 bases, J lost 4 bases, and 15 bases lay in between. In nucleotides, the CDR3 is TGTGCCAGCAGTGAATTGGGCAGGGTGTGGAATCAGCCCCAGCATTTT. Residues: CASSELGRVWNQPQHF.

The chain joins TRBV5-1 to TRBJ1-1; the match to TRBD1 covers 9 bases. The CDR3 has 16 amino acids. The germline V gene encodes CDR1 SGHRS and CDR2 YFSETQ. V was clipped by 0 bases and J by 0 bases; unmatched bases: 3. CDR3: CASSLAGTGMNTEAFF. CDR3 in DNA: TGCGCCAGCAGCTTGGCCGGGACAGGGATGAACACTGAAGCTTTCTTT.

The chain recombines TRBV6-1 with TRBJ2-3; 9 bases match TRBD2. Germline assignment: CDR1 MNHNS and CDR2 SASEGT. CDR3 length equals 14 residues. V lost 3 bases and J lost 6; bases outside the gene matches: 4. As DNA, the CDR3 is TGTGCCAGCAGTGAGCGGGGGGGCAAGGATACGCAGTATTTT. Residues: CASSERGGKDTQYF.

The chain links TRBV6-4 to TRBJ2-6; 11 bases agree with TRBD1. The CDR3 extends over 17 amino acids. From germline, CDR1 is MRHNA and CDR2 SNTAGT. Losses at the gene ends were 5 bases for V and 1 base for J; bases not matched to a gene: 4. DNA for the CDR3: TGTGCCAGCAGTACCGGGACAGGGGGATCTGGGGCCAACGTCCTGACTTTC. It yields the protein CASSTGTGGSGANVLTF.

The chain links TRBV9 to TRBJ2-2; no reliable D call. CDR1 is SGDLS and CDR2 is YYNGEE in the germline V gene. The CDR3 runs 16 residues. The V gene lost 0 bases and the J gene lost 7 bases, with 16 bases spanning the gap. This CDR3 is CASSVDPGLGHGELFF. CDR3 coding DNA: TGTGCCAGCAGCGTAGATCCCGGGCTAGGGCACGGGGAGCTGTTTTTT.

This chain links TRBV11-3 with TRBJ2-3, with a weak D call TRBD2 (6 bases). Germline V gene data show CDR1 as SGHNT and CDR2 as YENEEA. This CDR3 comprises 14 residues. Trimming stripped 1 base from V and 4 bases from J, with 9 bases between. CDR3 sequence reads: CASSLGLAADTQYF. DNA for the CDR3: TGTGCCAGCAGCTTAGGGTTAGCGGCAGATACGCAGTATTTT.

This rearrangement joins TRBV5-6 to TRBJ2-7, with D uncertain. Germline CDR1 reads SGHDT; CDR2 reads YYEEEE. Trimming took 2 bases from V and 1 from J, leaving 10 bases between them. The CDR3 runs 14 residues. CDR3 sequence (DNA): TGTGCCAGCAGCTTCGTATCGGAGTCCTACGAGCAGTACTTC. This codes for CASSFVSESYEQYF.

This clone counts as large. The CDR3: CASTLGPDIRSGNTIYF. The CDR3 DNA reads TGCGCCAGCACCCTTGGGCCGGACATTCGCTCTGGAAACACCATATATTTT. The chain links TRBV5-1 to TRBJ1-3, with a possible D match to TRBD1 (5 bases). Germline values: CDR1 SGHRS, CDR2 YFSETQ. Trimming stripped 6 bases from V and 0 bases from J, with 19 bases between. The CDR3 is made up of 17 amino acids.

This clone has a single count. The chain couples TRBV7-2 to TRBJ1-3; D not resolved. The CDR3 contains 14 residues. V was clipped by 7 bases and J by 0 bases, with 10 bases between them. Per germline, CDR1 SGHTA and CDR2 FQGNSA. The CDR3 loop reads CASIMDPSGNTIYF. The CDR3 bases are TGTGCCAGCATCATGGACCCCTCTGGAAACACCATATATTTT.

This clone was counted between two and nine times. V and J are TRBV12-3 or TRBV12-4 and TRBJ1-3; D gene unclear. Trimming shortened V by 7 bases and J by 3 bases, and 10 bases separated the two germline ends. This CDR3 has 13 amino acids. Here the CDR3 reads CASKQVDGNTIYF. The DNA of the CDR3 is TGTGCCAGCAAGCAGGTAGATGGAAACACCATATATTTT.

V gene TRBV3-1 (or the pseudogene TRBV3-2) combines with J gene TRBJ1-2, with D tentatively TRBD1 (6 bases). This CDR3 has 15 amino acids. The germline V and J ends were trimmed by 0 bases and 0 bases, with 8 bases remaining between them. Germline V CDR1 and CDR2: LGHDT, YNNKEL (reference sequence). The DNA of the CDR3 is TGTGCCAGCAGCCAAGATTACAGGGCTAACTATGGCTACACCTTC. It codes for CASSQDYRANYGYTF.

J is TRBJ1-2 and V is TRBV7-6; D unclear. This CDR3 region has 19 residues. Between the trimmed V and J ends, which lost 4 bases and 4 bases, there was a span of 28 bases. CDR1 is SGHVS and CDR2 is FNYEAQ in the germline V gene. CDR3 sequence: CASSSLWPLNRDHPYGYTF. The CDR3 DNA is TGTGCCAGCAGCTCCTTATGGCCCCTAAACAGAGACCATCCCTATGGCTACACCTTC.

The chain recombines TRBV28 with TRBJ2-7; 8 bases line up with TRBD1. V dropped 5 bases and J dropped 5; count of bases not matched to a gene: 8. Germline CDR1 reads MDHEN; CDR2 reads SYDVKM. The CDR3 is 14 amino acids. DNA of the CDR3: TGTGCCAGCAGTCGGGACAGGCCTGGTGACGAGCAGTACTTC. It codes for CASSRDRPGDEQYF. Using reference TRBV28 and TRBJ2-7 for the parts outside the CDR3, the full variable domain is DVKVTQSSRYLVKRTGEKVFLECVQDMDHENMFWYRQDPGLGLRLIYFSYDVKMKEKGDIPEGYSVSREKKERFSLILESASTNQTSMYLCASSRDRPGDEQYFGPGTRLTVT.

V gene TRBV2 combines with J gene TRBJ2-7; 9 bases fit TRBD2. With V trimmed by 5 bases and J by 6 bases, 11 bases remained unmatched. The germline gives CDR1 SNHLY, CDR2 FYNNEI. The CDR3 runs 15 residues. This chain's CDR3 is CASSPIAGAPSEQYF. Here the CDR3 DNA reads TGTGCCAGCAGTCCCATAGCGGGGGCCCCCAGCGAGCAGTACTTC.

This sequence joins TRBV9 and TRBJ2-6; 9 nucleotides agree with TRBD1. Unmatched junction bases numbered 6, after V lost 2 bases and J lost 0 bases. CDR1 and CDR2 from the germline V gene are SGDLS and YYNGEE. The CDR3 has 18 residues. This CDR3 is CASSVRDRASSGANVLTF. CDR3 in DNA: TGTGCCAGCAGCGTTAGGGACAGGGCGAGCTCTGGGGCCAACGTCCTGACTTTC. Based on the CDR3 plus reference TRBV9 and TRBJ2-6, the full variable domain is DSGVTQTPKHLITATGQRVTLRCSPRSGDLSVYWYQQSLDQGLQFLIQYYNGEERAKGNILERFSAQQFPDLHSELNLSSLELGDSALYFCASSVRDRASSGANVLTFGAGSRLTVL.